This T cell receptor (beta chain) was identified during a study of beta chain features in type 1 diabetes. Whole-study results and caveats: The study found fewer insertions and more deletions at VDJ junctions in type 1 diabetes patients. These data did not resolve whether HLA type affects TCRB rearrangement.

Expressed TCRB transcripts were sequenced after all isolated RNA was converted to cDNA. Sequencing used immunoSEQ multiplex PCR; TCRdb keeps in-frame clones, though not all of them. Here the sample spans 330,000 or so clones, 15% to 20% being singletons. There are 13 residues in the CDR3. From germline, CDR1 is GTSNPN and CDR2 SVGIG (reference sequence). Trimming left V 4 bases short and J 0 bases short, with 4 bases between. A note on this clone: Its antigen is not identified.

This chain connects TRBV30 to TRBJ2-6, with D unresolved. The sequence was obtained from a woman younger than 35 in good health. Input material: naive CD4+ T cells from blood. CDR3 region: CAWTNSGANVLTF. The CDR3, as DNA: TGTGCCTGGACCAACTCTGGGGCCAACGTCCTGACTTTC.